A selection of T cell receptor beta chains follows, all from one sample in a study of T cells in localized non-small cell lung cancer. The table came from immunoSEQ multiplex PCR; TCRdb's copy has only in-frame clones and leaves some out. The sample has under 9,000 clones, 87% seen once. This sample comprised peripheral blood, obtained before any cancer treatment. All receptors derive from a male donor older than 55 with stage III lung adenocarcinoma. CDR3s include the opening cysteine and the closing phenylalanine or tryptophan. The order of the fields is J gene, V gene, clone size, D gene, CDR3 protein, CDR3 DNA. A D gene is named only where the DNA matches it firmly. Size is stated for part of the rows, as once, few or many counts, or as a class when the clone is expanded.

j_gene: TRBJ1-5
v_gene: TRBV27
abundance: .
d_gene: .
CDR3aa: CASSLSAGALYSNQPQHF
CDR3nt: TGTGCCAGCAGTTTATCGGCCGGGGCTCTTTATAGCAATCAGCCCCAGCATTTT

j_gene: TRBJ1-6
v_gene: TRBV10-2
abundance: .
d_gene: .
CDR3aa: CASRAGDNSPLHF
CDR3nt: TGCGCCAGCAGGGCAGGGGATAATTCACCCCTCCACTTT

j_gene: TRBJ1-1
v_gene: TRBV9
abundance: once
d_gene: .
CDR3aa: CASSVATTANTEAFF
CDR3nt: TGTGCCAGCAGCGTAGCTACGACAGCGAACACTGAAGCTTTCTTT

j_gene: TRBJ1-1
v_gene: TRBV6-5
abundance: .
d_gene: TRBD1
CDR3aa: CASSRQGSTEAFF
CDR3nt: TGTGCCAGCAGCCGACAGGGTTCCACTGAAGCTTTCTTT

j_gene: TRBJ2-2
v_gene: TRBV2
abundance: .
d_gene: .
CDR3aa: CASDRHLRGELFF
CDR3nt: TGTGCCAGCGACCGGCACCTCCGCGGGGAGCTGTTTTTT

j_gene: TRBJ1-4
v_gene: TRBV28
abundance: .
d_gene: TRBD1
CDR3aa: CASSPTGRKLFF
CDR3nt: TGTGCCAGCAGCCCGACAGGGAGGAAACTGTTTTTT

j_gene: TRBJ1-4
v_gene: TRBV6-1
abundance: once
d_gene: TRBD1
CDR3aa: CASVRGTGYEKLFF
CDR3nt: TGTGCCAGCGTGCGGGGGACAGGGTATGAAAAACTGTTTTTT

j_gene: TRBJ2-7
v_gene: TRBV10-3
abundance: .
d_gene: .
CDR3aa: CAIGEGVNEQYF
CDR3nt: TGTGCCATCGGGGAAGGGGTCAACGAGCAGTACTTC

j_gene: TRBJ1-1
v_gene: TRBV6-5
abundance: .
d_gene: TRBD1
CDR3aa: CASSYSPGGDTEAFF
CDR3nt: TGTGCCAGCAGTTACAGCCCAGGGGGAGACACTGAAGCTTTCTTT

j_gene: TRBJ1-1
v_gene: TRBV7-8
abundance: once
d_gene: .
CDR3aa: CASSLVESRNTEAFF
CDR3nt: TGTGCCAGCAGCTTAGTAGAGAGCCGGAACACTGAAGCTTTCTTT

j_gene: TRBJ2-2
v_gene: TRBV28
abundance: .
d_gene: .
CDR3aa: CASSFQGTGELFF
CDR3nt: TGTGCCAGCAGTTTCCAGGGGACCGGGGAGCTGTTTTTT

j_gene: TRBJ2-7
v_gene: TRBV14
abundance: .
d_gene: TRBD1
CDR3aa: CASSPKGAKQYF
CDR3nt: TGTGCCAGCAGCCCCAAGGGGGCCAAGCAGTACTTC

j_gene: TRBJ2-7
v_gene: TRBV9
abundance: .
d_gene: TRBD1
CDR3aa: CASSPFQSGDSNYEQYF
CDR3nt: TGTGCCAGCAGCCCCTTTCAATCCGGGGACAGCAATTACGAGCAGTACTTC

j_gene: TRBJ2-7
v_gene: TRBV29-1
abundance: .
d_gene: TRBD2
CDR3aa: CSVVGGGVAAEQYF
CDR3nt: TGCAGCGTTGTGGGCGGGGGAGTGGCGGCCGAGCAGTACTTC

j_gene: TRBJ2-5
v_gene: TRBV7-9
abundance: once
d_gene: .
CDR3aa: CASSTSGQRTQYF
CDR3nt: TGTGCCAGCAGCACCTCGGGTCAGCGGACCCAGTACTTC

j_gene: TRBJ2-1
v_gene: TRBV19
abundance: .
d_gene: .
CDR3aa: CASSIPGSHNEQFF
CDR3nt: TGTGCCAGTAGTATTCCCGGGTCCCACAATGAGCAGTTCTTC

j_gene: TRBJ1-5
v_gene: TRBV6-6
abundance: .
d_gene: .
CDR3aa: CASIQGGSNQPQHF
CDR3nt: TGTGCCAGCATCCAAGGGGGTAGCAATCAGCCCCAGCATTTT

j_gene: TRBJ2-1
v_gene: TRBV7-9
abundance: .
d_gene: TRBD2
CDR3aa: CASSLPSRLAGFRDEQFF
CDR3nt: TGTGCCAGCAGCTTACCCTCCCGACTAGCGGGGTTTAGGGATGAGCAGTTCTTC

j_gene: TRBJ2-1
v_gene: TRBV19
abundance: .
d_gene: .
CDR3aa: CASSNLGGTDWNEQFF
CDR3nt: TGTGCCAGTAGTAATTTAGGGGGGACGGACTGGAATGAGCAGTTCTTC

j_gene: TRBJ2-2
v_gene: TRBV5-6
abundance: .
d_gene: TRBD2
CDR3aa: CASSSAGRGTGELFF
CDR3nt: TGTGCCAGCAGCTCAGCGGGGAGAGGCACCGGGGAGCTGTTTTTT

j_gene: TRBJ2-7
v_gene: TRBV6-1
abundance: .
d_gene: .
CDR3aa: CASSELGTAYEQYF
CDR3nt: TGTGCCAGCAGTGAACTCGGGACCGCATACGAGCAGTACTTC

j_gene: TRBJ1-4
v_gene: TRBV7-2
abundance: .
d_gene: .
CDR3aa: CASSSRPAGDEKLFF
CDR3nt: TGTGCCAGCAGCTCCCGCCCAGCCGGGGATGAAAAACTGTTTTTT